This is a list of T cell receptor beta chains from one sample in a study of blood T cell repertoires in COVID-19. Sequenced by immunoSEQ multiplex PCR; TCRdb stores in-frame clones only, minus some. Of about 200,000 clones listed, 80% are singletons. Sequencing was carried out using peripheral blood. Receptors were obtained from a woman between 65 and 79 years old with acute or convalescent COVID-19. The CDR3 runs from the conserved cysteine through the conserved F or W. D genes are given only for firm matches. Only some rows state a clone size, as once, few, many or a class for expanded clones.

d_gene | len | j_gene | v_gene | abundance | CDR3aa | CDR3nt
TRBD1 | 14 | TRBJ2-1 | TRBV28 | - | CASDEGASYNEQFF | TGTGCCAGCGACGAGGGGGCATCCTACAATGAGCAGTTCTTC
TRBD1 | 16 | TRBJ2-2 | TRBV11-2 | - | CASTLQGAQGTGELFF | TGTGCCAGCACCCTACAGGGGGCGCAGGGCACCGGGGAGCTGTTTTTT
TRBD1 | 14 | TRBJ2-1 | TRBV30 | - | CAWSVGTGHNEQFF | TGTGCCTGGAGTGTCGGGACAGGGCACAATGAGCAGTTCTTC
- | 13 | TRBJ2-1 | TRBV2 | once | CASSDRGEGEQFF | TGTGCCAGCAGTGACAGGGGCGAGGGTGAGCAGTTCTTC
TRBD1 | 16 | TRBJ2-7 | TRBV3-1/TRBV3-2 | - | CASSVERRTGVHEQYF | TGTGCCAGCAGCGTTGAGAGAAGGACAGGGGTGCACGAGCAGTACTTC
TRBD1 | 16 | TRBJ1-3 | TRBV9 | - | CASSSRQGSSGNTIYF | TGTGCCAGCAGCTCACGACAGGGGAGCTCTGGAAACACCATATATTTT
TRBD1 | 17 | TRBJ2-2 | TRBV27 | - | CASSLAKQGADTGELFF | TGTGCCAGCAGTTTAGCTAAACAGGGGGCGGACACCGGGGAGCTGTTTTTT
- | 11 | TRBJ2-5 | TRBV30 | - | CAWSNQETQYF | TGTGCCTGGAGCAACCAAGAGACCCAGTACTTC
TRBD2 | 14 | TRBJ2-7 | TRBV6-5 | - | CASSYGTREYEQYF | TGTGCCAGCAGTTACGGGACTAGGGAATACGAGCAGTACTTC
- | 15 | TRBJ1-1 | TRBV5-1 | once | CASSFGPIRGTEAFF | TGCGCCAGCAGCTTCGGCCCGATCAGGGGCACTGAAGCTTTCTTT
- | 15 | TRBJ2-3 | TRBV24-1 | - | CATSGVTSSTDTQYF | TGTGCCACCAGTGGAGTAACCTCTAGCACAGATACGCAGTATTTT
TRBD1 | 15 | TRBJ1-2 | TRBV27 | - | CASSLYGTGNYGYTF | TGTGCCAGCAGTTTATACGGGACAGGGAACTATGGCTACACCTTC
- | 15 | TRBJ1-1 | TRBV5-1 | once | CASSLGAGRSIQAFF | TGCGCCAGCAGCTTGGGGGCAGGTCGTTCGATTCAAGCTTTCTTT
TRBD2 | 14 | TRBJ2-7 | TRBV6-5 | - | CASRLTSGVYEQYF | TGTGCCAGCAGACTCACTAGCGGGGTCTACGAGCAGTACTTC
TRBD2 | 16 | TRBJ2-5 | TRBV9 | few | CASSVGATSVAETQYF | TGTGCCAGCAGCGTAGGGGCGACTAGCGTAGCTGAGACCCAGTACTTC
- | 15 | TRBJ1-5 | TRBV4-1 | once | CASSPTDTGNQPQHF | TGCGCCAGCAGCCCGACGGACACGGGCAATCAGCCCCAGCATTTT
TRBD1 | 14 | TRBJ2-7 | TRBV7-8 | few | CASKRPGQGYEQYF | TGTGCCAGCAAGAGACCGGGACAGGGATACGAGCAGTACTTC
TRBD1 | 15 | TRBJ1-3 | TRBV13 | - | CASSFQGASGNTIYF | TGTGCCAGCAGCTTCCAGGGGGCCTCTGGAAACACCATATATTTT
TRBD2 | 17 | TRBJ2-5 | TRBV3-1/TRBV3-2 | - | CASSPGTSGRGGETQYF | TGTGCCAGCAGCCCTGGGACTAGCGGGAGGGGAGGGGAGACCCAGTACTTC
TRBD1 | 16 | TRBJ2-1 | TRBV24-1 | - | CATSDPGQGARNEQFF | TGTGCCACCAGTGATCCCGGACAGGGGGCGCGGAATGAGCAGTTCTTC
TRBD1 | 14 | TRBJ2-5 | TRBV7-9 | few | CASSLQGAEETQYF | TGTGCCAGCAGCCTACAGGGGGCTGAGGAGACCCAGTACTTC
- | 15 | TRBJ2-1 | TRBV5-8 | once | CASSTGSSSYNEQFF | TGTGCCAGCAGCACAGGGTCAAGCTCCTACAATGAGCAGTTCTTC
TRBD2 | 14 | TRBJ2-3 | TRBV7-9 | few | CASVGLASTDTQYF | TGTGCCAGCGTAGGACTAGCGAGCACAGATACGCAGTATTTT
- | 13 | TRBJ2-5 | TRBV25-1 | - | CASTQAGGETQYF | TGTGCCAGCACCCAGGCTGGGGGCGAGACCCAGTACTTC
TRBD1 | 15 | TRBJ2-5 | TRBV18 | - | CASSPTTGAEETQYF | TGTGCCAGCTCACCAACGACAGGGGCGGAAGAGACCCAGTACTTC
TRBD2 | 16 | TRBJ2-2 | TRBV3-1/TRBV3-2 | - | CASSLQAGAGTGELFF | TGTGCCAGCTCCCTACAAGCGGGAGCAGGCACCGGGGAGCTGTTTTTT
- | 13 | TRBJ2-2 | TRBV5-1 | once | CASSVDGYGELFF | TGCGCCAGCAGCGTGGACGGTTACGGGGAGCTGTTTTTT
TRBD1 | 13 | TRBJ1-5 | TRBV27 | - | CASSATGGAPQHF | TGTGCCAGCAGTGCAACAGGGGGCGCGCCCCAGCATTTT
- | 16 | TRBJ1-3 | TRBV28 | - | CASSLSYRSSGNTIYF | TGTGCCAGCAGTTTATCCTACAGGAGCTCTGGAAACACCATATATTTT
- | 17 | TRBJ2-6 | TRBV3-1/TRBV3-2 | - | CASSPTRTSFGANVLTF | TGTGCCAGCAGCCCCACTCGGACAAGCTTCGGGGCCAACGTCCTGACTTTC
- | 15 | TRBJ2-3 | TRBV9 | - | CASSVVAASTDTQYF | TGTGCCAGCAGCGTAGTAGCGGCTAGCACAGATACGCAGTATTTT
- | 13 | TRBJ2-7 | TRBV28 | - | CASSPRAGYEQYF | TGTGCCAGCAGTCCCCGGGCAGGGTACGAGCAGTACTTC
TRBD2 | 15 | TRBJ2-2 | TRBV3-1/TRBV3-2 | - | CASSLAGANTGELFF | TGTGCCAGCAGCCTAGCGGGAGCGAACACCGGGGAGCTGTTTTTT
TRBD2 | 16 | TRBJ2-6 | TRBV19 | - | CASSGGLGSGANVLTF | TGTGCCTCCAGTGGGGGACTAGGCTCTGGGGCCAACGTCCTGACTTTC
TRBD1 | 13 | TRBJ1-4 | TRBV30 | - | CAWSGTGGEKLFF | TGTGCCTGGAGCGGGACAGGGGGTGAAAAACTGTTTTTT
- | 12 | TRBJ1-5 | TRBV29-1 | - | CSARWGDQPQHF | TGCAGCGCCCGTTGGGGAGATCAGCCCCAGCATTTT
- | 15 | TRBJ2-3 | TRBV5-1 | - | CASSSGGGEGDTQYF | TGCGCCAGCAGCTCGGGAGGGGGCGAGGGAGATACGCAGTATTTT
TRBD2 | 15 | TRBJ2-1 | TRBV2 | - | CASKLAGGSYNEQFF | TGTGCCAGCAAACTAGCGGGGGGTTCCTACAATGAGCAGTTCTTC
- | 14 | TRBJ1-5 | TRBV2 | once | CASSRTDSNQPQHF | TGTGCCAGCAGCCGGACAGATAGCAATCAGCCCCAGCATTTT